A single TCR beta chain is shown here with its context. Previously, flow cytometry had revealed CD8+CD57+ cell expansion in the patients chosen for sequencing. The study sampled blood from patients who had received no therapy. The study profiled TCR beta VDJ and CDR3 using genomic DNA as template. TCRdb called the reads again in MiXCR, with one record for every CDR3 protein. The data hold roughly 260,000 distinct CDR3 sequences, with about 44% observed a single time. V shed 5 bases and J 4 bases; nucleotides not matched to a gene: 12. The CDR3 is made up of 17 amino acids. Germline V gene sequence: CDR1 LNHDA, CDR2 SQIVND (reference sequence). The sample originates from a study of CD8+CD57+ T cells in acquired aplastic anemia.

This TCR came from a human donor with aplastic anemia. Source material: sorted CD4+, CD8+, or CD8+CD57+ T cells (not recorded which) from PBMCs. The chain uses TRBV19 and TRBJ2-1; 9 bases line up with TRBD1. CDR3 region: CASSAGEGQGGYNEQFF. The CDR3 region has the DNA TGTGCCAGTAGTGCGGGAGAGGGACAGGGAGGGTACAATGAGCAGTTCTTC.